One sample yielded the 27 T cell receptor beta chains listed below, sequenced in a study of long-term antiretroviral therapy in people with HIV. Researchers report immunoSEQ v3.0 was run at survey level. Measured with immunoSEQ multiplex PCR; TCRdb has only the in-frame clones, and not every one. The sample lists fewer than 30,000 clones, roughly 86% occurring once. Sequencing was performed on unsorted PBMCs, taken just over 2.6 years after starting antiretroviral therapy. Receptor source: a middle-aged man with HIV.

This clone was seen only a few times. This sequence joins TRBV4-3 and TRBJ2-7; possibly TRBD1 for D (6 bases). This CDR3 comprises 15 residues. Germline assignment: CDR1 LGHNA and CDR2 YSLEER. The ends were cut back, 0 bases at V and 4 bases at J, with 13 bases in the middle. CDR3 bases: TGCGCCAGCAGCCAAGATCGATCCCAGGGGTACGAGCAGTACTTC. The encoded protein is CASSQDRSQGYEQYF.

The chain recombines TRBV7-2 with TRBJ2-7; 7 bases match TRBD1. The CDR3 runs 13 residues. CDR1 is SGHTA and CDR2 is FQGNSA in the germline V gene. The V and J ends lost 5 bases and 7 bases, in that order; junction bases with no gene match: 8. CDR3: CASSKDRAREQYF. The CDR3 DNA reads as TGTGCCAGCAGCAAAGACAGGGCGAGGGAGCAGTACTTC.

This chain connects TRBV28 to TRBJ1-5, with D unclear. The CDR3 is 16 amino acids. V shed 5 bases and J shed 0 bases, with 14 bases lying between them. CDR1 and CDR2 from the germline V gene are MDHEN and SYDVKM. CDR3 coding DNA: TGTGCCAGCAGTCCCCTTTTTGGATATAGCAATCAGCCCCAGCATTTT. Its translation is CASSPLFGYSNQPQHF.

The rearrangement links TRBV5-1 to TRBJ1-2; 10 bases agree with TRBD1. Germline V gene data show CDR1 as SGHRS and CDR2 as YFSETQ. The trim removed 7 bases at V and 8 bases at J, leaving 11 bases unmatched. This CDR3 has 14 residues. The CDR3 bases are TGCGCCAGCGGGACAGGGGCTTCGAATATCGGCTACACCTTC. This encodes CASGTGASNIGYTF. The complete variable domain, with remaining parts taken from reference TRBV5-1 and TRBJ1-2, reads KAGVTQTPRYLIKTRGQQVTLSCSPISGHRSVSWYQQTPGQGLQFLFEYFSETQRNKGNFPGRFSGRQFSNSRSEMNVSTLELGDSALYLCASGTGASNIGYTFGSGTRLTVV.

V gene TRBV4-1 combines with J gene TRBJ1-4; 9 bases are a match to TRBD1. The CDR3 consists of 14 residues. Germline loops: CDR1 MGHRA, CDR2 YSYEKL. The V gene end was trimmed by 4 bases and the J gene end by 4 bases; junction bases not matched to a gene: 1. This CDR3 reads CASSLGQGNEKLFF. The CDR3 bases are TGCGCCAGCAGCCTGGGACAGGGTAATGAAAAACTGTTTTTT.

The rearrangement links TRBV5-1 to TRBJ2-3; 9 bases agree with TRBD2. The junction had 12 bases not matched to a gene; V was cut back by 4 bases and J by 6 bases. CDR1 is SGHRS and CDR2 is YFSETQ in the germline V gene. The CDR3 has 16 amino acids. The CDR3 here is CASSRILAGVGDTQYF. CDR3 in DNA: TGCGCCAGCAGCCGAATTTTAGCGGGGGTGGGGGATACGCAGTATTTT.

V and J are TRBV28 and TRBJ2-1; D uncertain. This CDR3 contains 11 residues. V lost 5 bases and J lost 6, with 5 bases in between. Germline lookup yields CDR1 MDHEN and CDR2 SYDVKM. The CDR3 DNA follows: TGTGCCAGCAGTGTAGGCAATGAGCAGTTCTTC. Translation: CASSVGNEQFF.

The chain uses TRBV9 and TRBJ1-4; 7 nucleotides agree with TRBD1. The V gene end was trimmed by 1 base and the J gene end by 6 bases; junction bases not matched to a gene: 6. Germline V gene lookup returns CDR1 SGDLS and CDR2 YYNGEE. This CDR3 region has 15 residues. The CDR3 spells CASSVSQGDYEKLFF. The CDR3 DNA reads TGTGCCAGCAGCGTATCTCAGGGGGATTATGAAAAACTGTTTTTT.

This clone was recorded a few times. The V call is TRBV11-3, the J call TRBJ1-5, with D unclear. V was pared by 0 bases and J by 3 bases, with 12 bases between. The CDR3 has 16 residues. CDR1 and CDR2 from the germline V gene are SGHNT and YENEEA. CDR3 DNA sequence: TGTGCCAGCAGCTTAGAAAGACGGCTGATCAATCAGCCCCAGCATTTT. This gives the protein CASSLERRLINQPQHF.

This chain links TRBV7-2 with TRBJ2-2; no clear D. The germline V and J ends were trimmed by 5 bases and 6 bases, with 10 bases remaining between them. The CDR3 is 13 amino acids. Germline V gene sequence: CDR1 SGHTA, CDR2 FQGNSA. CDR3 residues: CASSPQAAGELFF. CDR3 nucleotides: TGTGCCAGCAGCCCCCAAGCCGCCGGGGAGCTGTTTTTT.

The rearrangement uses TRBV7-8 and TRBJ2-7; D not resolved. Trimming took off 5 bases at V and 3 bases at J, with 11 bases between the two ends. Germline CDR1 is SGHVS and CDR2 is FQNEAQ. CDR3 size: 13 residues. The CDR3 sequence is CASSLPFVYEQYF. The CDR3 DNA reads TGTGCCAGCAGCCTCCCCTTTGTCTACGAGCAGTACTTC.

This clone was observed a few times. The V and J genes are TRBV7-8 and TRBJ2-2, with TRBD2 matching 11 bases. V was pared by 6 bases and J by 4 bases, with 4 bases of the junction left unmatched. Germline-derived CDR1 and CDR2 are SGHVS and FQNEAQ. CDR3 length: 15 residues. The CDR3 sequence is CASRTGTSGTGELFF. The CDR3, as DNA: TGTGCCAGCAGAACCGGGACTAGCGGCACCGGGGAGCTGTTTTTT.

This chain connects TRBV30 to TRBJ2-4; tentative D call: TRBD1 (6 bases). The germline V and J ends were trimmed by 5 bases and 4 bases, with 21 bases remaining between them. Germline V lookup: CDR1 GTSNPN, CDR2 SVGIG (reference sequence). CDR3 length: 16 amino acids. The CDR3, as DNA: TGTGCCTGGGGTACCCCCGGACAGTACCTTAAAAACATTCAGTACTTC. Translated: CAWGTPGQYLKNIQYF. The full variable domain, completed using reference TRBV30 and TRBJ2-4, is SQTIHQWPATLVQPVGSPLSLECTVEGTSNPNLYWYRQAAGRGLQLLFYSVGIGQISSEVPQNLSASRPQDRQFILSSKKLLLSDSGFYLCAWGTPGQYLKNIQYFGAGTRLSVL.

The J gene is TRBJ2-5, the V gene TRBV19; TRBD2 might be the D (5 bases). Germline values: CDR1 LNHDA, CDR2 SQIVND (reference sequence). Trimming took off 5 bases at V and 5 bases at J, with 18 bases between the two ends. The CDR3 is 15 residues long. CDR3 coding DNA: TGTGCCAGTAGTCCCGGGTTTTTCCGCGGGGAGACCCAGTACTTC. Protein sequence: CASSPGFFRGETQYF.

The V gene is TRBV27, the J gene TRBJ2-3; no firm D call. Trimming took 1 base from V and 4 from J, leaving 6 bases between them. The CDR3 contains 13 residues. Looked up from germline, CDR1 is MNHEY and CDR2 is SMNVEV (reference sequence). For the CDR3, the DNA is TGTGCCAGCAGTTTATTTAAGGCAGATACGCAGTATTTT. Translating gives CASSLFKADTQYF.

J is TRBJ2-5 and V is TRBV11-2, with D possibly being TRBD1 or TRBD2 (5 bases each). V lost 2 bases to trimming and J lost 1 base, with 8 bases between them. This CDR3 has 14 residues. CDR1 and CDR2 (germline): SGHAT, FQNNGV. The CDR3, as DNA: TGTGCCAGCAGCTTACGGGGACCCCAAGAGACCCAGTACTTC. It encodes CASSLRGPQETQYF.

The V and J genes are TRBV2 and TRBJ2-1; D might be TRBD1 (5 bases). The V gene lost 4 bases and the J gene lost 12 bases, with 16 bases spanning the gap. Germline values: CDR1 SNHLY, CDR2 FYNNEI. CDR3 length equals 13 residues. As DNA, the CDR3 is TGTGCCAGCAGTGGGCAATTGGGTAGGGGGCAGTTCTTC. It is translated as CASSGQLGRGQFF.

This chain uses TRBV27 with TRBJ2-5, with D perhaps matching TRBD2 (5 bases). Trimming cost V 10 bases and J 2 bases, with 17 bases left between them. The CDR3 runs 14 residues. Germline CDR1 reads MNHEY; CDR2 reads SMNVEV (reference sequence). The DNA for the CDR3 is TGTGCCACCGCGCGGGTAACGGAACAAGAGACCCAGTACTTC. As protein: CATARVTEQETQYF.

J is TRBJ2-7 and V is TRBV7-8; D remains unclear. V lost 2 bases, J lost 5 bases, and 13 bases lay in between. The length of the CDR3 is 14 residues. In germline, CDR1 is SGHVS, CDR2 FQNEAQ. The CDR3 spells CASSLFFGSDEQYF. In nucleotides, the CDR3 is TGTGCCAGCAGCTTATTTTTTGGGTCCGACGAGCAGTACTTC.

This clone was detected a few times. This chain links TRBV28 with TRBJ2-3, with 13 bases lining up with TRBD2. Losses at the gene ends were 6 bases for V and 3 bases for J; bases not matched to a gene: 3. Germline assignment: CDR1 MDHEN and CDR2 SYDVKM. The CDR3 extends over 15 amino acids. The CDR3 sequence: CASRGTSGETDTQYF. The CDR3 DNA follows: TGTGCCAGCAGGGGGACTAGCGGGGAAACAGATACGCAGTATTTT.

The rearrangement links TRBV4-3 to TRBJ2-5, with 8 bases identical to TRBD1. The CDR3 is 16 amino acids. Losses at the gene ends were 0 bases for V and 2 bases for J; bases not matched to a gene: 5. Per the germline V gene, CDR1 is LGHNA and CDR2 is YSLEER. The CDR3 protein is CASSQDLGQGQETQYF. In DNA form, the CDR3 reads TGCGCCAGCAGCCAAGACCTCGGACAGGGTCAAGAGACCCAGTACTTC.

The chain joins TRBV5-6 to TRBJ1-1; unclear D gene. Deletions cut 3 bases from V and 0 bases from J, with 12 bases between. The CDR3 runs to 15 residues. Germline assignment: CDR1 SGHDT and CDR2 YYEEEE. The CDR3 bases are TGTGCCAGCAGCTCGCGACGGATACTGAACACTGAAGCTTTCTTT. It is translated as CASSSRRILNTEAFF.

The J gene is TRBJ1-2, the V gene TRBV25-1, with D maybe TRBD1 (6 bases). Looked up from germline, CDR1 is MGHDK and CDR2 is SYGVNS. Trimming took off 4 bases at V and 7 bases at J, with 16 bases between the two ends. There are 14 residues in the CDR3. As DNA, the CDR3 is TGTGCCAGCAGTGGCGCCAGGGGCGGTCTTGGCTACACCTTC. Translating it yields CASSGARGGLGYTF.

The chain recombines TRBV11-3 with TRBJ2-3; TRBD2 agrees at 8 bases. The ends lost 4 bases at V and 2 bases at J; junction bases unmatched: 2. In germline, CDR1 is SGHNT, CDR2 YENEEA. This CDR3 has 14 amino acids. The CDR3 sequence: CASSSGLVTDTQYF. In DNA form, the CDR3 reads TGTGCCAGCAGCTCGGGACTAGTCACAGATACGCAGTATTTT.

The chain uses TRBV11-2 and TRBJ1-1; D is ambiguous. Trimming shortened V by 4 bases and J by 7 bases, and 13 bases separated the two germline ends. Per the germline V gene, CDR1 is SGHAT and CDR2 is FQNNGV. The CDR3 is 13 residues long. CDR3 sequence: CASSSSTELEAFF. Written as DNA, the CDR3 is TGTGCCAGCAGCTCGTCGACGGAACTTGAAGCTTTCTTT.

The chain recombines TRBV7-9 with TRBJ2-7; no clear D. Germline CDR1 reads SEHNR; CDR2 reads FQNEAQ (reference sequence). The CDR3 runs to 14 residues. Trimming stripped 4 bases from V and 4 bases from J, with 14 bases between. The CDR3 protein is CASSSQSGPYEQYF. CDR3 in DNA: TGTGCCAGCAGCTCACAGTCGGGCCCTTACGAGCAGTACTTC.

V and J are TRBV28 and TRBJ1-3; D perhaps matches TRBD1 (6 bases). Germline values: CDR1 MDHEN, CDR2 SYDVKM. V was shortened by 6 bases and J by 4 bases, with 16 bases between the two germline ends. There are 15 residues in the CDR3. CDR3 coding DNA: TGTGCCAGCAGATCGACAGGCGCCCCCGGAAACACCATATATTTT. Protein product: CASRSTGAPGNTIYF.